This T cell receptor (beta chain) was observed in a study of Graves' ophthalmopathy and Graves' hyperthyroidism. Study conclusions and caveats: Thyroid clonotypes that were expanded above 0.001 frequency mostly also appeared in blood. Ophthalmopathy progression was predicted by the model at approximately 70% sensitivity and about 74% specificity.

The diagnostic workup employed clinical symptoms, serum thyroxine, TRAb, thyroid ultrasound and orbital computed tomography. Isolation of PBMCs was performed using 7.5 to 10 ml of fresh peripheral blood. The V gene end was trimmed by 6 bases and the J gene end by 7 bases; junction bases not matched to a gene: 11. This CDR3 contains 14 residues. The germline gives CDR1 SQVTM, CDR2 ANQGSEA. Amplification from RNA transcripts yielded the TCR beta CDR3 regions. The first round was an RT-PCR with HTBI primers, and the second round was a multiplex PCR. TCRdb re-derived calls from the multiplex PCR reads in MiXCR, one entry per CDR3 protein. Here the sample spans over 450,000 distinct CDR3 sequences, approximately 15% being singletons. In this sample, this clonotype turned up many times. Its cognate antigen is unknown.

The clonotype originates from a woman aged 30 to 39 with Graves' ophthalmopathy. What was sequenced was blood. This rearrangement joins TRBV29-1 to TRBJ2-7; 11 bases match TRBD1. CDR3 loop: CSVWEGTGGLEQYF. The CDR3 coding sequence is TGCAGCGTCTGGGAGGGGACAGGGGGATTGGAGCAGTACTTC.